The next 15 T cell receptor beta chains were all read from a single sample in a study of PD-1 blockade in mismatch repair-deficient tumors. Assay: immunoSEQ multiplex PCR; the TCRdb copy retains only in-frame clones and omits some. In the table there are about 100,000 clones, under 90% of which are singletons. The source material was peripheral blood, sampled about 36 weeks after starting pembrolizumab. The receptors originated from an adult with mismatch repair-deficient cancer.

This rearrangement joins TRBV27 to TRBJ2-3; D is unclear. V gave up 0 bases and J gave up 2 bases, with 6 bases separating them. The CDR3 totals 14 residues. Germline CDR1 reads MNHEY; CDR2 reads SMNVEV (reference sequence). CDR3 nucleotide sequence: TGTGCCAGCAGTTTATCCCCTTTCACAGATACGCAGTATTTT. Its protein product is CASSLSPFTDTQYF.

The genes are TRBV18 and TRBJ2-7; 10 bases are a match to TRBD1. Germline loops: CDR1 KGHSH, CDR2 LQKENI. V gave up 3 bases and J gave up 3 bases; unmatched junction bases: 2. CDR3 length: 14 residues. CDR3 in DNA: TGTGCCAGCTCACCTTGGGACAGGGGCTACGAGCAGTACTTC. Encoded protein: CASSPWDRGYEQYF.

The rearrangement joins TRBV2 to TRBJ1-2; 7 nucleotides line up with TRBD1. The CDR3 covers 18 residues. The V gene's germline CDR1 is SNHLY and CDR2 FYNNEI. With 0 bases clipped from V and 2 bases from J, the junction kept 12 bases outside the gene matches. The CDR3 sequence is CASSEAPLGQKGNYGYTF. CDR3 bases: TGTGCCAGCAGTGAAGCCCCCCTGGGACAGAAGGGAAACTATGGCTACACCTTC.

The gene calls are TRBV30 and TRBJ2-1; D ambiguous. Germline V gene sequence: CDR1 GTSNPN, CDR2 SVGIG (reference sequence). Trimming stripped 3 bases from V and 2 bases from J, with 5 bases between. The CDR3 length is 12 residues. Written as DNA, the CDR3 is TGTGCCTGGAGGAGCCCCTACAATGAGCAGTTCTTC. It codes for CAWRSPYNEQFF.

V and J are TRBV10-3 and TRBJ1-3; D is uncertain. CDR3 size: 13 residues. Germline lookup yields CDR1 ENHRY and CDR2 SYGVKD. V was pared by 1 base and J by 4 bases, with 5 bases between. DNA for the CDR3: TGTGCCATCAGTGAGTGGCGAGGAAACACCATATATTTT. Protein: CAISEWRGNTIYF.

This sequence joins TRBV5-1 and TRBJ1-1; TRBD1 might be the D (5 bases). The CDR3 contains 17 residues. Germline V gene sequence: CDR1 SGHRS, CDR2 YFSETQ. V lost 0 bases to trimming and J lost 0 bases, with 15 bases between them. As DNA, the CDR3 is TGCGCCAGCAGCTTGGGTGGGGGTGGAGGTATGAACACTGAAGCTTTCTTT. Its translation: CASSLGGGGGMNTEAFF.

This clone appeared a single time. V and J are TRBV5-1 and TRBJ2-1, with 7 bases matching TRBD2. With V trimmed by 0 bases and J by 0 bases, 0 bases remained unmatched. The CDR3 is 15 amino acids. CDR1 SGHRS and CDR2 YFSETQ come from the germline V gene. The CDR3 here is CASSLASGSYNEQFF. The CDR3 DNA reads as TGCGCCAGCAGCTTGGCTAGCGGCTCCTACAATGAGCAGTTCTTC. Full variable domain (remainder filled in from reference TRBV5-1 and TRBJ2-1): KAGVTQTPRYLIKTRGQQVTLSCSPISGHRSVSWYQQTPGQGLQFLFEYFSETQRNKGNFPGRFSGRQFSNSRSEMNVSTLELGDSALYLCASSLASGSYNEQFFGPGTRLTVL.

The V call is TRBV6-4, the J call TRBJ2-1; no firm D call. CDR1 is MRHNA and CDR2 is SNTAGT in the germline V gene. The CDR3 is made up of 13 amino acids. V shed 10 bases and J shed 5 bases, with 15 bases lying between them. The DNA for the CDR3 is TGTGCCACCTCCCGGAGTCAAAACAATGAGCAGTTCTTC. This codes for CATSRSQNNEQFF.

The J gene is TRBJ2-1, the V gene TRBV11-3; D gene ambiguous. The V end lost 3 bases, the J end lost 6 bases, and 3 bases lay between the germline ends. Germline V gene sequence: CDR1 SGHNT, CDR2 YENEEA. The CDR3 contains 11 residues. The CDR3 coding sequence is TGTGCCAGCAGCTTTGTCAATGAGCAGTTCTTC. It codes for CASSFVNEQFF.

The rearrangement links TRBV28 to TRBJ1-2; the D is unclear. Trimming took off 2 bases at V and 3 bases at J, with 7 bases between the two ends. CDR1 is MDHEN, CDR2 SYDVKM, per germline. This CDR3 contains 13 residues. CDR3 region: CASSLQQYYGYTF. Here the CDR3 DNA reads TGTGCCAGCAGTTTACAGCAGTACTATGGCTACACCTTC.

Written as DNA, the CDR3 is TGCAGCGTTGAAGAGGACACAGATACGCAGTATTTT. Protein: CSVEEDTDTQYF. The V gene is TRBV29-1, the J gene TRBJ2-3, with unresolved D. The CDR3 length is 12 residues. Between the trimmed V and J ends, which lost 0 bases and 2 bases, there was a span of 3 bases. Per germline, CDR1 SQVTM and CDR2 ANQGSEA.

This clone has just a few counts. V and J are TRBV7-2 and TRBJ1-1, with TRBD1 matching 9 bases. CDR3 length: 13 residues. CDR1 is SGHTA and CDR2 is FQGNSA in the germline V gene. With 5 bases clipped from V and 5 bases from J, the junction kept 3 bases outside the gene matches. This CDR3 reads CASSTTGGTEAFF. CDR3 nucleotide sequence: TGTGCCAGCAGCACGACAGGGGGAACTGAAGCTTTCTTT. Complete variable domain (other parts from reference TRBV7-2 and TRBJ1-1): GAGVSQSPSNKVTEKGKDVELRCDPISGHTALYWYRQSLGQGLEFLIYFQGNSAPDKSGLPSDRFSAERTGGSVSTLTIQRTQQEDSAVYLCASSTTGGTEAFFGQGTRLTVV.

The genes are TRBV10-3 and TRBJ2-1; 7 nucleotides match TRBD2. CDR1 and CDR2 (germline): ENHRY, SYGVKD. The CDR3 is 14 residues long. Germline trimming cut 4 bases from V and 4 bases from J; bases unmatched to any gene: 4. CDR3: CAISGLAEYNEQFF. The CDR3 DNA is TGTGCCATCAGTGGGCTAGCGGAGTACAATGAGCAGTTCTTC.

The chain joins TRBV19 to TRBJ2-5; no firm D call. The CDR3 spans 13 residues. CDR1 is LNHDA and CDR2 is SQIVND in the germline V gene (reference sequence). The V and J ends lost 1 base and 7 bases respectively, with 10 bases between them. The CDR3 reads CASSIGPLGTQYF. In DNA, the CDR3 is TGTGCCAGTAGTATAGGGCCACTCGGGACCCAGTACTTC.

This CDR3 reads CASSQGPSGIDTQYF. The CDR3 nucleotides read TGTGCCAGCAGCCAAGGTCCTAGCGGGATAGATACGCAGTATTTT. The chain has TRBV5-4 and TRBJ2-3; 9 bases fit TRBD2. CDR3 length: 15 residues. CDR1 is SGHNT and CDR2 is YYREEE in the germline V gene (reference sequence). V lost 4 bases and J lost 5; bases outside the gene matches: 8.